The entry below gives a single TCR beta chain sequence along with its context. Sequencing used immunoSEQ multiplex PCR; TCRdb keeps in-frame clones, though not all of them. The sample has some 76,000 clones; roughly 82% are singletons. The sample comes from a study of radiation and T cells in renal cell carcinoma. Time point described: blood 2 weeks post-SBRT. Indicated treatment: 15 Gy SBRT to primary tumor, nephrectomy 4 weeks later. The CDR3 has 14 amino acids. The ends were cut back, 2 bases at V and 2 bases at J, with 8 bases in the middle. Germline-derived CDR1 and CDR2 are SSHAT and FNYEAQ (reference sequence).

This clonotype was obtained from a man between 60 and 75 years old with renal cell carcinoma. Source: blood, taken from a patient whose treatment included radiotherapy and nephrectomy. The chain employs TRBV7-7 and TRBJ2-3; D not resolved. CDR3 in amino acids: CASSLSQTTDTQYF. The CDR3 nucleotides are TGTGCCAGCAGCTTAAGCCAGACCACAGATACGCAGTATTTT.